This record concerns one T cell receptor beta chain sequence. Its antigen is as yet unknown. Repertoires were generated with immunoSEQ multiplex PCR, while TCRdb's copy carries only in-frame clones and drops some. The sample lists approximately 2,000,000 clones; just under 95% were seen once. This sample is part of a study of shared clonotypes between healthy human individuals. Study as a whole: Researchers drew samples from a couple of women and three men aged 18 to 49. Study outcomes and limitations: Rarefaction analysis demonstrated incomplete sorted-subset sequencing notwithstanding large depth. Since donors were few, the genetic and exposure-history diversity represented was limited.

Donors were healthy HIV-negative adults without recent acute infections or vaccinations. The CDR3 runs to 15 residues. V lost 3 bases and J 8 bases, leaving 17 bases between the germline ends. Looked up from germline, CDR1 is LNHDA and CDR2 is SQIVND (reference sequence). The chain recombines TRBV19 with TRBJ1-5; no reliable D call. This sequence was found in a man between 18 and 35 years old in good health. Some clones in this sample may be carry-over from other donors' samples. Material for sequencing was naive CD4+ T cells from PBMCs. As for subset: CD45RA+ positively selected. In DNA form, the CDR3 reads TGTGCCAGTAGTATTCTGAGCGGGATGCGGGAGCCCCAGCATTTT. Its translation is CASSILSGMREPQHF.